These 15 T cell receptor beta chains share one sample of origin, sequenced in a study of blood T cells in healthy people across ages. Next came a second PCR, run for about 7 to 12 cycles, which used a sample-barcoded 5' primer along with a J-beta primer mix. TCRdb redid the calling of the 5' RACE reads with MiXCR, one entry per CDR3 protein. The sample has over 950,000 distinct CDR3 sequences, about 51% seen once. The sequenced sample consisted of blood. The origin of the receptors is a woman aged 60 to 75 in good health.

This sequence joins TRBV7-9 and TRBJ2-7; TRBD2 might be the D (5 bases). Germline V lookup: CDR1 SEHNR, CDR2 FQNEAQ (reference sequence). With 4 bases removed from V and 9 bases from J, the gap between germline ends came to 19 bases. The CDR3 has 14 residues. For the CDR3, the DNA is TGTGCCAGCAGCTCACCGCGGGCGGGTTCTGTGCAGTACTTC. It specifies CASSSPRAGSVQYF.

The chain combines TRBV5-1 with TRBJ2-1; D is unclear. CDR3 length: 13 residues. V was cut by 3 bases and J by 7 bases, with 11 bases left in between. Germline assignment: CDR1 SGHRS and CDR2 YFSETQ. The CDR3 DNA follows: TGCGCCAGCAGCTGGGCCCCATCAAATGAGCAGTTCTTC. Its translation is CASSWAPSNEQFF. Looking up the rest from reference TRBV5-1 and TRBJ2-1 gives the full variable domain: KAGVTQTPRYLIKTRGQQVTLSCSPISGHRSVSWYQQTPGQGLQFLFEYFSETQRNKGNFPGRFSGRQFSNSRSEMNVSTLELGDSALYLCASSWAPSNEQFFGPGTRLTVL.

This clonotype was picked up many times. Written as DNA, the CDR3 is TGTGCCAGCAGCCAGGGGGCTTCTGGGGCCAACGTCCTGACTTTC. Residues: CASSQGASGANVLTF. The chain uses TRBV3-1 and TRBJ2-6, with D perhaps TRBD1 (6 bases). There are 15 residues in the CDR3. Germline V gene lookup returns CDR1 LGHDT and CDR2 YNNKEL (reference sequence). The V gene lost 3 bases and the J gene lost 1 base, with 7 bases spanning the gap.

Here the CDR3 reads CSARVVLGTGSYEQYF. DNA for the CDR3: TGCAGTGCTAGGGTCGTATTAGGGACAGGATCCTACGAGCAGTACTTC. The chain is built from TRBV20-1 and TRBJ2-7, with 8 bases aligning to TRBD1. Germline V gene data show CDR1 as DFQATT and CDR2 as SNEGSKA (reference sequence). CDR3 length equals 16 residues. With 3 bases clipped from V and 1 base from J, the junction kept 11 bases outside the gene matches.

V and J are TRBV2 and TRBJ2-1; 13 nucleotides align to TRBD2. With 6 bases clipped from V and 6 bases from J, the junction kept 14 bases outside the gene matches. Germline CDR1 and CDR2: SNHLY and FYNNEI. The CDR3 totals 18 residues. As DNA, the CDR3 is TGTGCCAGCAGGCCCGGACTAGCGGGAGCTGCAGCGAGCAATGAGCAGTTCTTC. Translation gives CASRPGLAGAAASNEQFF.

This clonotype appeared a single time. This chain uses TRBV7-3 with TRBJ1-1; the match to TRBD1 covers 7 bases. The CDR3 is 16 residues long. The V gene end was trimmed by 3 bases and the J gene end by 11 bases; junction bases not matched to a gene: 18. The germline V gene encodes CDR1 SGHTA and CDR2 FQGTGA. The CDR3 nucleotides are TGTGCCAGCAGCTTCCAGGAGTCCACAGGGGAGGATGAGGCTTTCTTT. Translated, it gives CASSFQESTGEDEAFF.

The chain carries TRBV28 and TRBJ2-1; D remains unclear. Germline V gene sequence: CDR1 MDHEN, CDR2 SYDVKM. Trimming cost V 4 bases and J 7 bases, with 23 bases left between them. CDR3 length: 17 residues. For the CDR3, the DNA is TGTGCCAGCAGTTCTCTAAATCTCAGCAAGCCAGAAAATGAGCAGTTCTTC. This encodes CASSSLNLSKPENEQFF.

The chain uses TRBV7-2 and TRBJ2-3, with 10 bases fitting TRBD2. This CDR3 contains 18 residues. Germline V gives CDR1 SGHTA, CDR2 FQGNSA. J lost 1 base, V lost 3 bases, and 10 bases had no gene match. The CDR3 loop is CASSFPRNLAGGTDTQYF. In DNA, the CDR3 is TGTGCCAGCAGCTTCCCCCGTAACCTAGCGGGAGGCACAGATACGCAGTATTTT.

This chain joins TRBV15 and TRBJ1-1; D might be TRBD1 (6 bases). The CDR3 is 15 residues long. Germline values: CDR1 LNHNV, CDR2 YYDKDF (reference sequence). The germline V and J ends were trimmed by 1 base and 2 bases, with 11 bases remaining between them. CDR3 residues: CATSRGGGLNTEAFF. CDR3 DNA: TGTGCCACCAGCAGAGGGGGGGGCCTAAACACTGAAGCTTTCTTT.

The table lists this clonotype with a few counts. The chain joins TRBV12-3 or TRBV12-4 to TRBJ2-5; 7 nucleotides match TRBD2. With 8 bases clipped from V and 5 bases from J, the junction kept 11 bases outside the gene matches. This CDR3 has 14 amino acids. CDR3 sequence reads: CASAYPGTMETQYF. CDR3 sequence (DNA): TGTGCCAGCGCGTACCCCGGGACTATGGAGACCCAGTACTTC.

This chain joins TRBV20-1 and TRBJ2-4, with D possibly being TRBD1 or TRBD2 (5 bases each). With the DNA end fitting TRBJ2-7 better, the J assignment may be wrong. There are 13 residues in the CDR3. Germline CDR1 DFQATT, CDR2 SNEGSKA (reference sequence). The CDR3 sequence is CSARGGNYYEQYF. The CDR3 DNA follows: TGCAGTGCGAGGGGCGGTAACTACTACGAGCAGTACTTC.

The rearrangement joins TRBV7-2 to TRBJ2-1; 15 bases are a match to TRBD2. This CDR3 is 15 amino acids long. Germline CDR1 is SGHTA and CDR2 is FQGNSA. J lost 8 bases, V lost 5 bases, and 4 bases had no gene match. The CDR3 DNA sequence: TGTGCCAGCAGCCCCAGGACTAGCGGGAGGGATGAGCAGTTCTTC. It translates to CASSPRTSGRDEQFF.

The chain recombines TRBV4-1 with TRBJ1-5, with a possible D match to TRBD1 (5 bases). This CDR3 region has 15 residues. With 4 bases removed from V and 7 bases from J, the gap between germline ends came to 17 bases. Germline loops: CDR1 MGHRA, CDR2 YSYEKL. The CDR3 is CASSRGTSEVQPQHF. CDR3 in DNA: TGCGCCAGCAGCCGAGGGACGTCAGAAGTGCAGCCCCAGCATTTT.

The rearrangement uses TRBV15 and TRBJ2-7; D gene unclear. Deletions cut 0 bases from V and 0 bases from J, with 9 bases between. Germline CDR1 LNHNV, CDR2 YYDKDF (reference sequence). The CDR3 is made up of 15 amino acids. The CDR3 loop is CATSRDEMNSYEQYF. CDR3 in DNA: TGTGCCACCAGCAGAGATGAAATGAACTCCTACGAGCAGTACTTC.

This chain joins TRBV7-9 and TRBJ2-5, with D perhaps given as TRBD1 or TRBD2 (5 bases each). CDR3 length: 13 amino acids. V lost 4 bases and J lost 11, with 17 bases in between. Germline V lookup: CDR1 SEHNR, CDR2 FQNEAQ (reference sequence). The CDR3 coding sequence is TGTGCCAGCAGCTCCACCGAGGGGAATGAGCAGTACTTC. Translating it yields CASSSTEGNEQYF.